This T cell receptor (beta chain) stems from a study of CD8 T cells in ankylosing spondylitis. Making use of molecular barcodes, quantitative 5'-RACE generated TCR beta libraries. TCRdb reprocessed the 5' RACE reads via MiXCR and lists one record per CDR3 protein. The top ten hold about 3.5% of the sample, which has 290,000 or so distinct CDR3 sequences, around 21% seen once. Study-level points and caveats: Ankylosing spondylitis blood appeared to carry a characteristic TCR beta motif of several highly homologous variants. With a CD8+ phenotype, disease-linked clones were relatively rare in peripheral blood.

The germline V gene encodes CDR1 LGHNA and CDR2 YSLEER. This CDR3 has 16 amino acids. Trimming cost V 4 bases and J 3 bases, with 16 bases left between them. Ten or more counts support this clonotype. Its antigen is not known. Input material: blood, either unsorted or a sorted T cell fraction (not recorded which). The TCR sequence derives from a female donor with ankylosing spondylitis or in good health (not recorded which). The V call is TRBV4-3, the J call TRBJ2-1, with D tentatively TRBD2 (6 bases). As DNA, the CDR3 is TGCGCCAGCAGCCCCTCACCGGGACTGAACTACAATGAGCAGTTCTTC. Its translation is CASSPSPGLNYNEQFF.